The 9 T cell receptor beta chains below were found in one sample sequenced in a study of T cell responses to AZD1222 COVID-19 vaccine. Profiling relied on immunoSEQ multiplex PCR, and the TCRdb table lists in-frame clones only, not all of them. The sample contains 150,000 to 200,000 clones, 75% to 90% of which appear only once. The sample in question was peripheral blood, obtained on day 0 of AZD1222 vaccination. The origin of the receptors is an adult in good health.

In its sample, this clone was seen a few times. V is TRBV6-1 and J is TRBJ2-2, with 7 bases fitting TRBD1. The CDR3 is 16 amino acids. V shed 4 bases and J 5 bases; nucleotides not matched to a gene: 10. Germline loops: CDR1 MNHNS, CDR2 SASEGT. CDR3 DNA: TGTGCCAGCAGTGGACAGGGAACGATTGCGACCGGGGAGCTGTTTTTT. Its protein is CASSGQGTIATGELFF.

The rearrangement uses TRBV7-3 and TRBJ2-5; 10 positions match TRBD2. CDR3 length: 15 residues. Losses at the gene ends were 4 bases for V and 5 bases for J; bases not matched to a gene: 7. Germline assignment: CDR1 SGHTA and CDR2 FQGTGA. CDR3 DNA: TGTGCCAGCAGCTCCTTTAGCGGGGGGAGGGAGACCCAGTACTTC. Its translation is CASSSFSGGRETQYF.

CDR3 bases: TGTGCCAGCAGTTACTCTGCGGGTCTTGAGCAGTACGTC. This gives the protein CASSYSAGLEQYV. The chain employs TRBV6-5 and TRBJ2-7, with D possibly matching TRBD2 (5 bases). The V end was cut by 0 bases, the J end by 7 bases, with 10 bases between. The CDR3 spans 13 residues. The V gene's germline CDR1 is MNHEY and CDR2 SVGAGI.

CDR3 bases: TGTGCCAGCAGCTTCACGAATCAGCCCCAGCATTTT. This encodes CASSFTNQPQHF. This chain connects TRBV7-2 to TRBJ1-5, with D hard to call. CDR1 SGHTA and CDR2 FQGNSA come from the germline V gene. Trimming cost V 3 bases and J 4 bases, with 4 bases left between them. The CDR3 contains 12 residues.

This chain links TRBV29-1 with TRBJ2-7, with D unclear. Germline CDR1 SQVTM, CDR2 ANQGSEA. The length of the CDR3 is 13 residues. With 4 bases removed from V and 4 bases from J, the gap between germline ends came to 14 bases. Here the CDR3 reads CSVARLTPYEQYV. CDR3 DNA: TGCAGCGTTGCCAGGCTGACTCCGTACGAGCAGTACGTC.

J is TRBJ1-4 and V is TRBV5-5; TRBD1 aligns across 7 bases. V shed 2 bases and J 4 bases; nucleotides not matched to a gene: 2. This CDR3 has 14 residues. Germline lookup yields CDR1 SGHKS and CDR2 YYEKEE (reference sequence). This chain's CDR3 is CASSLDRVNEKLFF. The DNA of the CDR3 is TGTGCCAGCAGCTTAGACAGGGTTAATGAAAAACTGTTTTTT. The full variable domain, rest sourced from reference TRBV5-5 and TRBJ1-4, is DAGVTQSPTHLIKTRGQQVTLRCSPISGHKSVSWYQQVLGQGPQFIFQYYEKEERGRGNFPDRFSARQFPNYSSELNVNALLLGDSALYLCASSLDRVNEKLFFGSGTQLSVL.

The DNA for the CDR3 is TGCGCCAGCAGCCAAGGGACAACTTATGGCTACACCTTC. Amino acid sequence: CASSQGTTYGYTF. The chain carries TRBV4-3 and TRBJ1-2; maybe TRBD1 (5 bases). Between the trimmed V and J ends, which lost 1 base and 5 bases, there was a span of 8 bases. Germline assignment: CDR1 LGHNA and CDR2 YSLEER. The CDR3 is 13 residues long.

The chain uses TRBV9 and TRBJ2-5, with TRBD1 matching over 9 bases. Germline V CDR1 and CDR2: SGDLS, YYNGEE. The CDR3 runs 16 residues. V lost 2 bases to trimming and J lost 3 bases; unmatched junction nucleotides: 8. CDR3 nucleotides: TGTGCCAGCAGCGTTACCCCGGGACAGGGAAAAGAGACCCAGTACTTC. This encodes CASSVTPGQGKETQYF.

This clone has a single count. This chain uses TRBV6-1 with TRBJ2-7; the D is unclear. Germline V gene lookup returns CDR1 MNHNS and CDR2 SASEGT. With 1 base removed from V and 6 bases from J, the gap between germline ends came to 4 bases. The CDR3 is 11 amino acids. CDR3 coding DNA: TGTGCCAGCAGTGAAGTTCTCGAGCAGTACGTC. This gives the protein CASSEVLEQYV.